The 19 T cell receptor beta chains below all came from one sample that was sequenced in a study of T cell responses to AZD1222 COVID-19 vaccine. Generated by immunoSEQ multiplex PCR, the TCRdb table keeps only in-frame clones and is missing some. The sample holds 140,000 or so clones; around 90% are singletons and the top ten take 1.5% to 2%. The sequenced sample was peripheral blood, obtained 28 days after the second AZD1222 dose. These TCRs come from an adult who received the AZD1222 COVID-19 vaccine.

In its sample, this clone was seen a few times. CDR3 protein: CASSRRRTSGPGELFF. For the CDR3, the DNA is TGTGCCAGCAGCCGCCGGCGGACTAGCGGTCCCGGGGAGCTGTTTTTT. The J gene is TRBJ2-2, the V gene TRBV7-8; 10 bases match TRBD2. The germline V gene encodes CDR1 SGHVS and CDR2 FQNEAQ. The CDR3 runs 16 residues. The V segment lost 5 bases and the J segment 6 bases; nucleotides outside the gene matches: 9.

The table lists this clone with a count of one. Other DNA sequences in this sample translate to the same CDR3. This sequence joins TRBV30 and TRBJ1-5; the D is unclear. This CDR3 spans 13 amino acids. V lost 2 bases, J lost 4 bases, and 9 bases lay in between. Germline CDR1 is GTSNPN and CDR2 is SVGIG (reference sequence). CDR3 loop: CAWSPTGNQPQHF. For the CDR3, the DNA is TGTGCCTGGAGTCCGACGGGGAATCAGCCCCAGCATTTT.

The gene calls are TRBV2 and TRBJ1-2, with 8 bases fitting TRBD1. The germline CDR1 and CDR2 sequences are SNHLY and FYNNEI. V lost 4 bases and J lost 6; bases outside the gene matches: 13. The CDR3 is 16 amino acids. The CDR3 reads CASSVRTPGGWDGYTF. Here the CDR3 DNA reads TGTGCCAGCAGTGTTAGGACCCCAGGGGGCTGGGATGGCTACACCTTC.

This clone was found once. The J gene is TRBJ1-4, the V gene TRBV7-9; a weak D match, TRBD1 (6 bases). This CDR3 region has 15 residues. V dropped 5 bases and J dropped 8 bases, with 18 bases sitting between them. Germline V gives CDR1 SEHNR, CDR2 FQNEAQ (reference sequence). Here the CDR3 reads CASSAVWGAEEKLFF. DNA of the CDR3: TGTGCCAGCAGCGCTGTGTGGGGGGCAGAGGAAAAACTGTTTTTT.

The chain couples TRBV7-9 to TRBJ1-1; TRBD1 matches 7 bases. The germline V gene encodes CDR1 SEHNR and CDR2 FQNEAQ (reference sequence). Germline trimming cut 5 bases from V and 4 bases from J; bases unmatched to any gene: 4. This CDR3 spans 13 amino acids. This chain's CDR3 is CASSLQGGTEAFF. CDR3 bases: TGTGCCAGCAGCCTCCAGGGGGGCACTGAAGCTTTCTTT.

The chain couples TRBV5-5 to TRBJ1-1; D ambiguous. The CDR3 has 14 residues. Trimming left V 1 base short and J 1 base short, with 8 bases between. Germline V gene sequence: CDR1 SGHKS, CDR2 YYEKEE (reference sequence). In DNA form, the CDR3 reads TGTGCCAGCAGCTTGTCTCATCCGAACACTGAAGCTTTCTTT. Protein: CASSLSHPNTEAFF.

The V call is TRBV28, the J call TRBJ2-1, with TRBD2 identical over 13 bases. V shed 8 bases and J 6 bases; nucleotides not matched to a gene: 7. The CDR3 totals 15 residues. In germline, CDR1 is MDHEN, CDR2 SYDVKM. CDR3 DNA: TGTGCCAGCTACACTAGCGGGAGGGCCTCCAATGAGCAGTTCTTC. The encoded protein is CASYTSGRASNEQFF. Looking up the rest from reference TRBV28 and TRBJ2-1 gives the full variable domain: DVKVTQSSRYLVKRTGEKVFLECVQDMDHENMFWYRQDPGLGLRLIYFSYDVKMKEKGDIPEGYSVSREKKERFSLILESASTNQTSMYLCASYTSGRASNEQFFGPGTRLTVL.

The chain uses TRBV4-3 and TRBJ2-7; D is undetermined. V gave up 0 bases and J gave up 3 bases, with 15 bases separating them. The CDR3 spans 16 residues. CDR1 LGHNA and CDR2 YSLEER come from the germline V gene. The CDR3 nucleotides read TGCGCCAGCAGCCAAGATTTGGCAGGCTTAGGCTACGAGCAGTACTTC. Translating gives CASSQDLAGLGYEQYF.

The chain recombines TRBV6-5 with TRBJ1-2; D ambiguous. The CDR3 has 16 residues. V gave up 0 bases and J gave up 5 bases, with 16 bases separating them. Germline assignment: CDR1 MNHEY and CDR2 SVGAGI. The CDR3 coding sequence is TGTGCCAGCAGTTACTCGCTACATGCCCTTAATTATGGCTACACCTTC. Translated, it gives CASSYSLHALNYGYTF.

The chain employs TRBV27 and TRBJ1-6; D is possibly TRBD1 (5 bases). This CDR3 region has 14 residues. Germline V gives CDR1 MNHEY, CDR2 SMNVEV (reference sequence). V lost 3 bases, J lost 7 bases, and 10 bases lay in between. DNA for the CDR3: TGTGCCAGCAGTTTCGGGGCTGAGAATTCACCCCTCCACTTT. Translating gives CASSFGAENSPLHF.

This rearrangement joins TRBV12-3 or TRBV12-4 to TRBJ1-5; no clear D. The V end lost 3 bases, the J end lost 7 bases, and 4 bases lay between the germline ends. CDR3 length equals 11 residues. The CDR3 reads CASSFGQPQHF. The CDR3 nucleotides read TGTGCCAGCAGTTTTGGGCAGCCCCAGCATTTT.

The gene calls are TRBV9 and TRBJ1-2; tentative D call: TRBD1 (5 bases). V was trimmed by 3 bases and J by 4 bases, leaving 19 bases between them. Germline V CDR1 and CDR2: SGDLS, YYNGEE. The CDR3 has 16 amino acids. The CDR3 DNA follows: TGTGCCAGCAGCGAAGATTCCTCAGGGACCTTCTATGGCTACACCTTC. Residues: CASSEDSSGTFYGYTF.

CDR3 nucleotide sequence: TGTGCCAGCAGTTTAGGACTAGCGGGATATACTACTAGCACAGATACGCAGTATTTT. Translating it yields CASSLGLAGYTTSTDTQYF. The chain is built from TRBV27 and TRBJ2-3; 12 nucleotides agree with TRBD2. V trimming: 2 bases; J trimming: 0 bases; junction bases outside the gene matches: 9. This CDR3 contains 19 residues. Germline values: CDR1 MNHEY, CDR2 SMNVEV (reference sequence).

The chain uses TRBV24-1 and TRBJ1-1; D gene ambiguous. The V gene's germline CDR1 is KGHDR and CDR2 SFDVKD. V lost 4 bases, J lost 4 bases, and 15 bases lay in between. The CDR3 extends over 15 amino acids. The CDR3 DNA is TGTGCCACCAGTGACCCCGACTCCGGGGTCACTGAAGCTTTCTTT. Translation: CATSDPDSGVTEAFF.

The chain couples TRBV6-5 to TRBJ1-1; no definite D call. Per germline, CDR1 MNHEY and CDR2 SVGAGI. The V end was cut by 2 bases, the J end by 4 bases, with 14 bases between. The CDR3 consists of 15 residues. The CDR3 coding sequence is TGTGCCAGCAGTTACCGGCCTGAAAGAGGCACTGAAGCTTTCTTT. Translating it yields CASSYRPERGTEAFF.

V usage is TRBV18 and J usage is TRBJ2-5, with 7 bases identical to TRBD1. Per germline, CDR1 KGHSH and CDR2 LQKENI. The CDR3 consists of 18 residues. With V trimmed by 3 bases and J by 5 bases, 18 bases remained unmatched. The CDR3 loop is CASSPLTLGQGVRETQYF. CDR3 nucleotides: TGTGCCAGCTCACCCCTGACTCTGGGTCAGGGGGTTCGCGAGACCCAGTACTTC.

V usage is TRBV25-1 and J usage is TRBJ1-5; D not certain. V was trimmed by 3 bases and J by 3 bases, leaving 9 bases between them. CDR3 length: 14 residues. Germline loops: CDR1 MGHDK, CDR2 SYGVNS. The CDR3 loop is CASSEHSFNQPQHF. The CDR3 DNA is TGTGCCAGCAGTGAGCACAGCTTCAATCAGCCCCAGCATTTT.

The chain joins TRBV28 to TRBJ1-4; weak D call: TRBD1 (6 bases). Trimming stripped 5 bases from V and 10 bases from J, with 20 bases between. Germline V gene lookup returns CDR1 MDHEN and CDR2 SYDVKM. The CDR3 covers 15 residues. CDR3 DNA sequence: TGTGCCAGCAGTCCTGGACACGCGCAGGGGACAAAACTGTTTTTT. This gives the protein CASSPGHAQGTKLFF.

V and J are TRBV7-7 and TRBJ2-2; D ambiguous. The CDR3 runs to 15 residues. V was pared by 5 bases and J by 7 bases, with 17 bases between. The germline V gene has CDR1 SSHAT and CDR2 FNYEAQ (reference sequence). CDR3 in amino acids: CASSSQVDRGGELFF. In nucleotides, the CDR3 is TGTGCCAGCAGCAGCCAGGTAGACCGAGGCGGGGAGCTGTTTTTT.